A selection of T cell receptor beta chains follows, all from one sample in a study of T cell responses to AZD1222 COVID-19 vaccine. Profiled with immunoSEQ multiplex PCR; TCRdb holds only in-frame clones, not every one. Among some 140,000 clones listed, more than 85% were seen once. The sequencing here drew on peripheral blood, taken on day 0 of AZD1222 vaccination. These receptors were obtained from an adult in good health. CDR3s include the opening cysteine and the closing phenylalanine or tryptophan. Fields, in order: clone size, CDR3 length, J gene, V gene, D gene, CDR3 protein, CDR3 DNA. D genes are given only for firm matches. Clone size is given for some rows only: seen once, a few or many times, or a class if the clone is expanded.

size: once; length: 14; J: TRBJ2-6; V: TRBV18; D: .; CDR3: CALKGDSGANVLTF; DNA: TGTGCCTTAAAGGGGGACTCTGGGGCCAACGTCCTGACTTTC
size: .; length: 11; J: TRBJ1-1; V: TRBV7-8; D: .; CDR3: CASRIDTEAFF; DNA: TGTGCCAGCAGAATAGACACTGAAGCTTTCTTT
size: .; length: 14; J: TRBJ2-2; V: TRBV28; D: .; CDR3: CASSVDHSTGELFF; DNA: TGTGCCAGCAGTGTGGATCATAGCACCGGGGAGCTGTTTTTT
size: .; length: 14; J: TRBJ2-3; V: TRBV18; D: .; CDR3: CASSPDRWADTQYF; DNA: TGTGCCAGCTCACCAGACAGGTGGGCTGATACGCAGTATTTT
size: .; length: 14; J: TRBJ2-5; V: TRBV7-8; D: .; CDR3: CASLPWGNQETQYF; DNA: TGTGCCAGCTTACCTTGGGGCAACCAAGAGACCCAGTACTTC
size: .; length: 15; J: TRBJ1-6; V: TRBV2; D: .; CDR3: CASYEVRVQNSPLHF; DNA: TGTGCCAGCTATGAGGTCAGGGTGCAAAATTCACCCCTCCACTTT
size: .; length: 16; J: TRBJ1-5; V: TRBV23-1; D: TRBD1; CDR3: CARNRDRQYSNQPQHF; DNA: TGCGCCAGGAATCGGGACAGACAATATAGCAATCAGCCCCAGCATTTT
size: .; length: 15; J: TRBJ1-5; V: TRBV14; D: TRBD1; CDR3: CASSSGQGISQPQHF; DNA: TGTGCCAGCAGCTCGGGACAGGGAATATCTCAGCCCCAGCATTTT
size: .; length: 15; J: TRBJ2-5; V: TRBV3-1/TRBV3-2; D: .; CDR3: CASSQDSWPQETQYF; DNA: TGTGCCAGCAGCCAAGATAGCTGGCCACAAGAGACCCAGTACTTC
size: .; length: 13; J: TRBJ1-1; V: TRBV18; D: .; CDR3: CASSPDINTEAFF; DNA: TGTGCCAGCTCACCGGACATTAACACTGAAGCTTTCTTT
size: .; length: 15; J: TRBJ1-5; V: TRBV5-1; D: .; CDR3: CASSTGTPGNQPQHF; DNA: TGCGCCAGCAGCACAGGGACTCCTGGCAATCAGCCCCAGCATTTT
size: .; length: 18; J: TRBJ2-7; V: TRBV4-1; D: TRBD2; CDR3: CASRRGLAGSERSYEQYF; DNA: TGCGCCAGCAGACGGGGACTAGCGGGGAGTGAGAGGAGCTACGAGCAGTACTTC
size: once; length: 16; J: TRBJ1-3; V: TRBV19; D: .; CDR3: CASSIEPTLSGNTIYF; DNA: TGTGCCAGTAGTATAGAACCGACTCTCTCTGGAAACACCATATATTTT
size: once; length: 15; J: TRBJ2-1; V: TRBV5-4; D: TRBD2; CDR3: CASSRIAGAGNEQFF; DNA: TGTGCCAGCAGCCGCATAGCGGGAGCGGGGAATGAGCAGTTCTTC
size: .; length: 12; J: TRBJ2-1; V: TRBV28; D: .; CDR3: CASSLGANEQFF; DNA: TGTGCCAGCAGTTTAGGTGCAAATGAGCAGTTCTTC
size: .; length: 15; J: TRBJ1-5; V: TRBV24-1; D: .; CDR3: CATSENGGYNQPQHF; DNA: TGTGCCACCAGTGAAAACGGGGGTTACAATCAGCCCCAGCATTTT
size: .; length: 13; J: TRBJ1-5; V: TRBV16; D: .; CDR3: CASSQSVREPQHF; DNA: TGTGCCAGCAGCCAATCGGTGAGGGAGCCCCAGCATTTT
size: .; length: 19; J: TRBJ1-6; V: TRBV15; D: .; CDR3: CATSRDYGYSSSYNSPLHF; DNA: TGTGCCACCAGCAGAGATTATGGTTACAGCAGCTCCTATAATTCACCCCTCCACTTT
size: .; length: 16; J: TRBJ2-1; V: TRBV3-1/TRBV3-2; D: .; CDR3: CASSRASVSSYNEQFF; DNA: TGTGCCAGCAGCCGGGCTAGCGTAAGCTCCTACAATGAGCAGTTCTTC
size: .; length: 13; J: TRBJ2-2; V: TRBV9; D: TRBD2; CDR3: CASTGTSTGELFF; DNA: TGTGCCAGCACGGGGACTAGCACCGGGGAGCTGTTTTTT
size: once; length: 12; J: TRBJ2-7; V: TRBV2; D: TRBD1; CDR3: CASSENPTGRYF; DNA: TGTGCCAGCAGTGAAAACCCGACAGGGCGATACTTC
size: .; length: 13; J: TRBJ2-1; V: TRBV30; D: .; CDR3: CAWVGGGLREQFF; DNA: TGTGCCTGGGTGGGAGGAGGGTTACGTGAGCAGTTCTTC
size: .; length: 13; J: TRBJ2-1; V: TRBV7-3; D: .; CDR3: CASSFGRGNEQFF; DNA: TGTGCCAGCAGCTTCGGCAGGGGTAATGAGCAGTTCTTC
size: once; length: 15; J: TRBJ2-7; V: TRBV9; D: TRBD2; CDR3: CASSVEGLAGEEQYF; DNA: TGTGCCAGCAGCGTAGAGGGACTAGCGGGAGAAGAGCAGTACTTC